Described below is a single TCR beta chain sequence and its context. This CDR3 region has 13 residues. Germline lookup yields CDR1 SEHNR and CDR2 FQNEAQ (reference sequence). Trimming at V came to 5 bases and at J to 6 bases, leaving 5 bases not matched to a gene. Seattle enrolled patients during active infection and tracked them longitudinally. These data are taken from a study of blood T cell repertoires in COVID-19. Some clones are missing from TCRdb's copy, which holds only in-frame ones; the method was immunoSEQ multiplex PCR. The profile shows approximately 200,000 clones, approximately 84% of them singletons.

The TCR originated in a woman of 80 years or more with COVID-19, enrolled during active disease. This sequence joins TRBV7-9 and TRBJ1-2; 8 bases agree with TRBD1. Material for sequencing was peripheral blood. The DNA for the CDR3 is TGTGCCAGCAGCCCGACAGGGGATCATGGCTACACCTTC. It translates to CASSPTGDHGYTF.